What follows is one T cell receptor (beta chain) and its context. Germline CDR1 reads MNHEY; CDR2 reads SMNVEV (reference sequence). The CDR3 has 14 residues. V lost 3 bases to trimming and J lost 2 bases, with 11 bases between them. The data are from a study of control samples from healthy donors and cancer patients. Only in-frame clones appear in the TCRdb table, and some are missing; sequencing was by immunoSEQ multiplex PCR. Of 150,000 to 200,000 clones listed, approximately 86% were seen once; the top ten hold under 2%. This receptor was taken from a young man in good health. The chain joins TRBV27 to TRBJ2-7, with TRBD1 as a possible D gene (5 bases). The sample consisted of blood. The CDR3 loop is CASSFTKGAYEQYF. CDR3 in DNA: TGTGCCAGCAGTTTTACTAAAGGGGCCTACGAGCAGTACTTC.